The present TCR beta chain was sequenced within a study of T cells in Graves' hyperthyroidism and ophthalmopathy. CDR3 length: 16 residues. The germline V gene encodes CDR1 MNHNS and CDR2 SASEGT. Trimming cost V 6 bases and J 0 bases; bases outside gene matches: 5. This clonotype was picked up a small number of times. Amplification of TCR beta CDR3 regions used RNA as the template. HTBI primers were employed in a first-round RT-PCR of the TCR CDR3. Via MiXCR, TCRdb re-called the multiplex PCR reads, giving one row per CDR3 protein. The sample gives 300,000 to 450,000 distinct CDR3 sequences, 14% of which show up once; about 11% is in the top ten.

Sequencing was done on a sample of blood. V usage is TRBV6-1 and J usage is TRBJ1-5; the match to TRBD1 covers 10 bases. This TCR derives from a woman aged 55-70 years with Graves' hyperthyroidism. The CDR3: CASSPGQGRSNQPQHF. CDR3 bases: TGTGCCAGCAGCCCGGGACAGGGGCGTAGCAATCAGCCCCAGCATTTT.